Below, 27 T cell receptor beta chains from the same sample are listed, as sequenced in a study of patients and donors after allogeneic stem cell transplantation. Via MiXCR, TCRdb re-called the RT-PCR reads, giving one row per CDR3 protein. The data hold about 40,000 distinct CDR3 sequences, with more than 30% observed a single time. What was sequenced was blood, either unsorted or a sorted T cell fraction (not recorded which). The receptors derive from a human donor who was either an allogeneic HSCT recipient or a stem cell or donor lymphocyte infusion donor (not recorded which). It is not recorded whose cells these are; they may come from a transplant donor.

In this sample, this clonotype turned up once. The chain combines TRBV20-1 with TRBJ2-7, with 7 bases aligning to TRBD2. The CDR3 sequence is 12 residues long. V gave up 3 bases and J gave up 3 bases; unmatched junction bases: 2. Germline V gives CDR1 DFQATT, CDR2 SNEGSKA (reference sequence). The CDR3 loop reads CSASVAGYEQYF. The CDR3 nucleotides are TGCAGTGCTAGTGTAGCGGGCTACGAGCAGTACTTC.

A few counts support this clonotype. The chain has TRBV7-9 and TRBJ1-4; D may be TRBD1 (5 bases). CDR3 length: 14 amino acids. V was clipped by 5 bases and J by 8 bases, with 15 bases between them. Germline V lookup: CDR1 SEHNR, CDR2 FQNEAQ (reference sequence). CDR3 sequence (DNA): TGTGCCAGCAGCCTATATCAGGGTTGGGAAAAACTGTTTTTT. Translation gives CASSLYQGWEKLFF.

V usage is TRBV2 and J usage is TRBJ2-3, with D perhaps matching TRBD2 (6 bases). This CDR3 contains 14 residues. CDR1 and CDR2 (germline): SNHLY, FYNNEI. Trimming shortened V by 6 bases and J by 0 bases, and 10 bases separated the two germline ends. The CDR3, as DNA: TGTGCCAGCAGGATTAGCGGAAGCACAGATACGCAGTATTTT. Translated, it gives CASRISGSTDTQYF.

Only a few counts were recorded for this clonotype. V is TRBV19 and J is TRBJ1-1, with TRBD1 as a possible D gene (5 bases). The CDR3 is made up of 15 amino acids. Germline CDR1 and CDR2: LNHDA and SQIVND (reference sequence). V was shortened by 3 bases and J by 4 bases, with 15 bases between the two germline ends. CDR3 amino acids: CASSILAGRGTEAFF. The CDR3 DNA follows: TGTGCCAGTAGTATCCTGGCAGGAAGGGGCACTGAAGCTTTCTTT.

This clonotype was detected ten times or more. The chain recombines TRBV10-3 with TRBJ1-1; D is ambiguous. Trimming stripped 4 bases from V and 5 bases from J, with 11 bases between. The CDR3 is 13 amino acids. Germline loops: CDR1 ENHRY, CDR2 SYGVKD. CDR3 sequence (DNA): TGTGCCATCAGTGCTCGAGAGAGAACTGAAGCTTTCTTT. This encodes CAISARERTEAFF.

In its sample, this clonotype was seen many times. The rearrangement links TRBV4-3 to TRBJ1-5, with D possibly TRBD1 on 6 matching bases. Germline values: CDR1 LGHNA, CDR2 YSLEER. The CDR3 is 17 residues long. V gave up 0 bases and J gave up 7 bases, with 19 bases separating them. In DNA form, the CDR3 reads TGCGCCAGCAGCCAAGATCCCTTGGGGGCGATCAGGCAGCCCCAGCATTTT. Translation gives CASSQDPLGAIRQPQHF.

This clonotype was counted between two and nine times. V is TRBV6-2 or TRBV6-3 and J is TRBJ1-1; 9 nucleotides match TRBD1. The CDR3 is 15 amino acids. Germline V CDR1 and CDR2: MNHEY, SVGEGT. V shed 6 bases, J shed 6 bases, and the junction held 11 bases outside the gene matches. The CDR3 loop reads CASSSKDRGGAEAFF. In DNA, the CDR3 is TGTGCCAGCAGCTCCAAGGACAGGGGAGGCGCTGAAGCTTTCTTT.

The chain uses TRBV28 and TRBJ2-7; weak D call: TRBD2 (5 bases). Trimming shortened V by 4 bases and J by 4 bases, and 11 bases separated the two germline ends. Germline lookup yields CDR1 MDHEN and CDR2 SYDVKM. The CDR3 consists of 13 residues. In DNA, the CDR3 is TGTGCCAGCAGTTCCTTGGACTCTTACGAGCAGTACTTC. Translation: CASSSLDSYEQYF.

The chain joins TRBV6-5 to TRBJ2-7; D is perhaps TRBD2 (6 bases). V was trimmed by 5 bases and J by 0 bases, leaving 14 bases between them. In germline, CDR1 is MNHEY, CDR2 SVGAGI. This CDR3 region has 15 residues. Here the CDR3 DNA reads TGTGCCAGCAGTAGGAAGCGGGCGAGCTCCTACGAGCAGTACTTC. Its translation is CASSRKRASSYEQYF.

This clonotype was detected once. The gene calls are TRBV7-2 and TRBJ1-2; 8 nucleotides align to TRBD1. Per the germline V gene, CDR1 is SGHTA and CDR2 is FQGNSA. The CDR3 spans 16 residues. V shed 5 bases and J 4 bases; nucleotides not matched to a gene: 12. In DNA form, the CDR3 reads TGTGCCAGCAGCCCTTCTGAGGACAGGGCCGGCTATGGCTACACCTTC. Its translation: CASSPSEDRAGYGYTF.

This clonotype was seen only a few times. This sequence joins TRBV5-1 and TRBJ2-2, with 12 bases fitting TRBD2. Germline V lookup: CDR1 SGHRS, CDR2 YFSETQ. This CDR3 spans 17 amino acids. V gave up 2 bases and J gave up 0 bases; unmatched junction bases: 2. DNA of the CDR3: TGCGCCAGCAGCTTACTAGCGGGAGGAGCGAACACCGGGGAGCTGTTTTTT. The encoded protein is CASSLLAGGANTGELFF.

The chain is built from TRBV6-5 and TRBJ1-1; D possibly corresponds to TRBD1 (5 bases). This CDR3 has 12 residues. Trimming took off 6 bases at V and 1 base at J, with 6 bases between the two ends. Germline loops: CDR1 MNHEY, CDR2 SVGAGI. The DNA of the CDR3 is TGTGCCAGCAGAACAGGGAACACTGAAGCTTTCTTT. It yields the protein CASRTGNTEAFF.

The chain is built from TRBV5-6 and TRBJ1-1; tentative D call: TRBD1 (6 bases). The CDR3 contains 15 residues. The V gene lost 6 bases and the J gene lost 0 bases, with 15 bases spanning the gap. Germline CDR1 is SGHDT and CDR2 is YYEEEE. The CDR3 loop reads CASKPLQGLNTEAFF. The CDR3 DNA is TGTGCCAGCAAGCCCCTACAGGGATTGAACACTGAAGCTTTCTTT.

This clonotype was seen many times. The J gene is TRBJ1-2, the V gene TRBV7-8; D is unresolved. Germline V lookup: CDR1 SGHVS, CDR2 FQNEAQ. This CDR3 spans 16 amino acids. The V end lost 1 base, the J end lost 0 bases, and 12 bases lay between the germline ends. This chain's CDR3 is CASSLDHGVSNYGYTF. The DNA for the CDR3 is TGTGCCAGCAGCTTAGATCACGGAGTTTCTAACTATGGCTACACCTTC.

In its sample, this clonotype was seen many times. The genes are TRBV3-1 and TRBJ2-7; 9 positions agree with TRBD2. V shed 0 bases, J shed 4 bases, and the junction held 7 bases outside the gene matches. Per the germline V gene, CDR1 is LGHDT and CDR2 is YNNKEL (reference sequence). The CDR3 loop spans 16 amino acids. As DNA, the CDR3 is TGTGCCAGCAGCCAAGATCCGGGACTAGCCGGATACGAGCAGTACTTC. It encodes CASSQDPGLAGYEQYF.

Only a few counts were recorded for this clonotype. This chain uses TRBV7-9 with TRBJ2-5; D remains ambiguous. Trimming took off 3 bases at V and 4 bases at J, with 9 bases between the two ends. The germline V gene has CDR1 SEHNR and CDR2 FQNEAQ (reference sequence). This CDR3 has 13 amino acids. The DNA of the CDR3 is TGTGCCAGCAGCTTGTTGAACGGAGAGACCCAGTACTTC. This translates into CASSLLNGETQYF.

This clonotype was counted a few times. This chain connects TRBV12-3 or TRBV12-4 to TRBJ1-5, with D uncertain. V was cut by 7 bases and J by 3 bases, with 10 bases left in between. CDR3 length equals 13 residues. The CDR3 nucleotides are TGTGCCAGCACCCGGCAGATCAATCAGCCCCAGCATTTT. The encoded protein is CASTRQINQPQHF.

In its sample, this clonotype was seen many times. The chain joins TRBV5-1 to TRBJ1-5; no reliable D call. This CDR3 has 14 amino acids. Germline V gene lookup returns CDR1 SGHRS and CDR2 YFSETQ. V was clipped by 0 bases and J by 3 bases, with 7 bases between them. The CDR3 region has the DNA TGCGCCAGCAGCTTGGTTCCTGACAATCAGCCCCAGCATTTT. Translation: CASSLVPDNQPQHF.

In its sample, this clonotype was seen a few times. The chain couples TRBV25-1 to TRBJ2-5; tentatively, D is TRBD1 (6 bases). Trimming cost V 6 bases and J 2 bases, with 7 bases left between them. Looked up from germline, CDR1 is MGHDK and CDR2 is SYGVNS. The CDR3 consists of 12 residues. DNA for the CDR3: TGTGCCAGCAGGGACAGACAAGAGACCCAGTACTTC. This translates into CASRDRQETQYF.

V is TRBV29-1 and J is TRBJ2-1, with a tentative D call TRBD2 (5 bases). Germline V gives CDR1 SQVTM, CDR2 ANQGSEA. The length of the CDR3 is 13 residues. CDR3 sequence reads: CRGGWSSYNEQFF. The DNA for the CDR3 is TGCAGAGGAGGATGGAGCTCCTACAATGAGCAGTTCTTC.

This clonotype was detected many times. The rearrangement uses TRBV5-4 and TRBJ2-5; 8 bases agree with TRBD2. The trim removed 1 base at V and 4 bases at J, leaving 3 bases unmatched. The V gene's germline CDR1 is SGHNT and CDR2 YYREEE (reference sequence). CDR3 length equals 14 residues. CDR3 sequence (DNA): TGTGCCAGCAGCTTGCGCCTAGCGGGAGAGACCCAGTACTTC. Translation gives CASSLRLAGETQYF.

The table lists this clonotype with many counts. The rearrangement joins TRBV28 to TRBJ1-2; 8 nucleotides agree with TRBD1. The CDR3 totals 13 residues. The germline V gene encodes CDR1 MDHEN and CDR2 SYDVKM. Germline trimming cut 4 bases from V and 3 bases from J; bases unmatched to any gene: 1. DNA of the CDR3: TGTGCCAGCAGTTCGGACAGGGACTATGGCTACACCTTC. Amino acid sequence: CASSSDRDYGYTF.

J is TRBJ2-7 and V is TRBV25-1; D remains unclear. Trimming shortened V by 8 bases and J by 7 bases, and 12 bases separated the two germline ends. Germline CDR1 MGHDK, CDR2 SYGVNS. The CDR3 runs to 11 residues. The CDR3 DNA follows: TGTGCCAGCCAGATGAGTTGGGAGCAGTACTTC. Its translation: CASQMSWEQYF.

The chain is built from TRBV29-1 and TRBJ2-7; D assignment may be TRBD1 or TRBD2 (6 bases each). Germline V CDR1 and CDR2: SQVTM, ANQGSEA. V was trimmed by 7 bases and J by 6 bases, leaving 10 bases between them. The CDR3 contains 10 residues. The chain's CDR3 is CSAGGGEQYF. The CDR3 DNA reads TGCAGCGCCGGAGGGGGCGAGCAGTACTTC.

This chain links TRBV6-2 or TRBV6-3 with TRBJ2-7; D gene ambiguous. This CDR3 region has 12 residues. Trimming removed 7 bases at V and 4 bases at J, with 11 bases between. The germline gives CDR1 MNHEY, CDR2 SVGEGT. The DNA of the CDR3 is TGTGCCAGCACCTCCAAAGTATACGAGCAGTACTTC. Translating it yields CASTSKVYEQYF.

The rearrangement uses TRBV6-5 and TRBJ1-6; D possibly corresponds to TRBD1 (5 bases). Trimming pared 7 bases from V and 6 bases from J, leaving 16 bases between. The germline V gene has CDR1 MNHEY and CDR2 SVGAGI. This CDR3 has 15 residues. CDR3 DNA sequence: TGTGCCAGCACCCGCCGCACAGGCAGTAATTCACCCCTCCACTTT. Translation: CASTRRTGSNSPLHF.

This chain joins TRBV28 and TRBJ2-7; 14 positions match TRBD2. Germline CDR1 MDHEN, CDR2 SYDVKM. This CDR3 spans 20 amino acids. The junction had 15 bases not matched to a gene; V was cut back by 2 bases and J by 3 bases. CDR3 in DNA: TGTGCCAGCAGTTTAAATGAGGGACTAGCGGGAGCAACGAGCTTCTACGAGCAGTACTTC. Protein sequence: CASSLNEGLAGATSFYEQYF.